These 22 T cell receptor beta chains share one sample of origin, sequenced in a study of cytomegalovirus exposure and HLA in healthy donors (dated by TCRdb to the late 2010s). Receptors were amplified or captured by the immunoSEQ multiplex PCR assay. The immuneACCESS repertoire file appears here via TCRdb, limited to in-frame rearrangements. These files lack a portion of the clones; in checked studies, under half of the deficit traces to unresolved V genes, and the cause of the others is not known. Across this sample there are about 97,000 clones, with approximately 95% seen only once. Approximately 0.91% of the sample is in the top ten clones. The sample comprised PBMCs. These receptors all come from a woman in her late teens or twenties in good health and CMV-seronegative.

The CDR3: CASRNRGRVYGYTF. DNA for the CDR3: TGTGCCAGTAGGAACAGGGGAAGGGTTTATGGCTACACCTTC. The chain uses TRBV19 and TRBJ1-2, with TRBD1 identical over 7 bases. The CDR3 is 14 amino acids. V shed 6 bases, J shed 5 bases, and the junction held 9 bases outside the gene matches. Looked up from germline, CDR1 is LNHDA and CDR2 is SQIVND (reference sequence).

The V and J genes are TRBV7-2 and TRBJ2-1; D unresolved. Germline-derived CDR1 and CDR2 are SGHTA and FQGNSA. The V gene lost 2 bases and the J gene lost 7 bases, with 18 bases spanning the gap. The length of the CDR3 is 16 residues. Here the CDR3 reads CASSLSSFGFVNEQFF. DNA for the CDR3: TGTGCCAGCAGCTTAAGTTCTTTTGGCTTTGTGAATGAGCAGTTCTTC.

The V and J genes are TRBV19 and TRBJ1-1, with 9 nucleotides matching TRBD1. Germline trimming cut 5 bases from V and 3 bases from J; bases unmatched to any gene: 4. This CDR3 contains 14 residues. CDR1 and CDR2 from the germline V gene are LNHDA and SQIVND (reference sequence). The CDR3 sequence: CASSPDRGYTEAFF. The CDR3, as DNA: TGTGCCAGTAGTCCCGACAGGGGGTACACTGAAGCTTTCTTT.

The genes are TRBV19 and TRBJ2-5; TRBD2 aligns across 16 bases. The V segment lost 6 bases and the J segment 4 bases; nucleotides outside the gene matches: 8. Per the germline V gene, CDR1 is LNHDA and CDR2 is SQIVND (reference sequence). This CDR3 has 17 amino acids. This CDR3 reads CASRGTSGRAGGETQYF. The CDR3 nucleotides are TGTGCCAGTAGGGGGACTAGCGGGAGGGCCGGGGGAGAGACCCAGTACTTC.

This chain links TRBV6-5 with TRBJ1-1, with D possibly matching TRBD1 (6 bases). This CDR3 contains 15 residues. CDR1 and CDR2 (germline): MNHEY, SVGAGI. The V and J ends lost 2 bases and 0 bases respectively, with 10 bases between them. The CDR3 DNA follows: TGTGCCAGCAGTTACATGACAGGTCTGAACACTGAAGCTTTCTTT. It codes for CASSYMTGLNTEAFF.

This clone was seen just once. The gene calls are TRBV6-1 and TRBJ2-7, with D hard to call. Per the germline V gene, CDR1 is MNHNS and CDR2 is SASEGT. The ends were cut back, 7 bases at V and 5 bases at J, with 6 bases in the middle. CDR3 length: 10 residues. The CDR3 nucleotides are TGTGCCAGCAATACAAACGAGCAGTACTTC. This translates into CASNTNEQYF.

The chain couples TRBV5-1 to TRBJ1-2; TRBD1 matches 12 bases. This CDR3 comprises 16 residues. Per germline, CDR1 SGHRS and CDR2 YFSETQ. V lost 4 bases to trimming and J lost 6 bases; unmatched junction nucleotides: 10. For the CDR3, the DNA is TGCGCCAGCAGCCTAGGGACAGGGGGCTTTATAGATGGCTACACCTTC. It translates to CASSLGTGGFIDGYTF.

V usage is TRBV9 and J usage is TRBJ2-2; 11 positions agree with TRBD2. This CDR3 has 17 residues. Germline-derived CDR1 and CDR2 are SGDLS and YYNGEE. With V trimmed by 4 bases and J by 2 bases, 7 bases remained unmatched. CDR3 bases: TGTGCCAGCAGCATCCTGACTAGCGGGGCAAACACCGGGGAGCTGTTTTTT. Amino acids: CASSILTSGANTGELFF.

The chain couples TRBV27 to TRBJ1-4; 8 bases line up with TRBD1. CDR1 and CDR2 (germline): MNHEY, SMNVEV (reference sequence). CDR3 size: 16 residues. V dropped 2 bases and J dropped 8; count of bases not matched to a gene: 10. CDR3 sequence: CASSLNRGRGREKLFF. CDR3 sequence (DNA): TGTGCCAGCAGTTTAAACCGGGGCAGGGGGCGGGAAAAACTGTTTTTT.

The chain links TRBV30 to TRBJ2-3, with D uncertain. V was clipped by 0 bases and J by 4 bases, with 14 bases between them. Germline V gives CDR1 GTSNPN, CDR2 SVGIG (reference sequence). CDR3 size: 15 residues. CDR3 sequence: CAWSVYGGGADTQYF. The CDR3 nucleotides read TGTGCCTGGAGTGTTTATGGCGGCGGAGCAGATACGCAGTATTTT.

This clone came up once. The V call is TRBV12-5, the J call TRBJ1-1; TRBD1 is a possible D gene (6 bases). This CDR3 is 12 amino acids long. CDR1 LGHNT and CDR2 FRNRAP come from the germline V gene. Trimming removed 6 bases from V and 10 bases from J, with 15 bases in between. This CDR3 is CASGPMGAGAFF. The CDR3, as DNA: TGTGCTAGTGGCCCAATGGGGGCCGGAGCTTTCTTT. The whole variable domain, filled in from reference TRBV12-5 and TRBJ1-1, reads DARVTQTPRHKVTEMGQEVTMRCQPILGHNTVFWYRQTMMQGLELLAYFRNRAPLDDSGMPKDRFSAEMPDATLATLKIQPSEPRDSAVYFCASGPMGAGAFFGQGTRLTVV.

The CDR3 nucleotides are TGTGCCAGCAGCCGGACAGGGGTAAATGAAAAACTGTTTTTT. Its protein product is CASSRTGVNEKLFF. This chain connects TRBV5-4 to TRBJ1-4; TRBD1 matches at 9 bases. The CDR3 spans 14 residues. In germline, CDR1 is SGHNT, CDR2 YYREEE (reference sequence). Trimming removed 4 bases from V and 5 bases from J; junction bases left unmatched: 3.

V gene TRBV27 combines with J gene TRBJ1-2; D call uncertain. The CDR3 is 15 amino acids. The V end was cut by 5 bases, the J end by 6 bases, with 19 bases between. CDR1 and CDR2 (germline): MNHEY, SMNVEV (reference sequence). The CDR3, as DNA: TGTGCCAGCAGTCCACTAGAGGGTAAAAGTCATGGCTACACCTTC. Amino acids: CASSPLEGKSHGYTF.

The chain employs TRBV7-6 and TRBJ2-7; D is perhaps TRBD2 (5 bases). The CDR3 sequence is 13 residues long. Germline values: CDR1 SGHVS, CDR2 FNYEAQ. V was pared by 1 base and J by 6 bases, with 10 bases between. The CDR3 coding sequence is TGTGCCAGCAGCTTAGGGATAGGGAGCGAGCAGTACTTC. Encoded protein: CASSLGIGSEQYF.

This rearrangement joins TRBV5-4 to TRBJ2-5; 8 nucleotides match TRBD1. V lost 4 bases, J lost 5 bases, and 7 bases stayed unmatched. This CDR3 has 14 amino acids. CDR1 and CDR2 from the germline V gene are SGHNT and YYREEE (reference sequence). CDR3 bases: TGTGCCAGCAGCCAACAGGGGGGCGTCGAGACCCAGTACTTC. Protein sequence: CASSQQGGVETQYF.

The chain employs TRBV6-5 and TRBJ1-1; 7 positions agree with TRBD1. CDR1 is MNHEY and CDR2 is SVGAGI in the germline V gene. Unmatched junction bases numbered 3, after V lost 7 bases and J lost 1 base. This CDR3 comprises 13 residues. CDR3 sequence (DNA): TGTGCCAGCACCGGGACAGAGAACACTGAAGCTTTCTTT. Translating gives CASTGTENTEAFF.

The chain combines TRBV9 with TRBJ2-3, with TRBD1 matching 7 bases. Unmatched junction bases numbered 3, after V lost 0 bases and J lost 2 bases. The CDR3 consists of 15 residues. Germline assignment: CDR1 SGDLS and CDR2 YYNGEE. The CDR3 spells CASSVEGQNTDTQYF. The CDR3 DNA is TGTGCCAGCAGCGTAGAGGGACAGAACACAGATACGCAGTATTTT.

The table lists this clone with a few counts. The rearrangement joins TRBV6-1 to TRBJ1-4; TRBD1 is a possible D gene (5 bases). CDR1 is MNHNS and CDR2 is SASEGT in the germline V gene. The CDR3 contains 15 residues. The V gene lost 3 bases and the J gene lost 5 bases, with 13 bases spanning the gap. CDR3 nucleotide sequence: TGTGCCAGCAGTGACAGGGTGGGGGGGAATGAAAAACTGTTTTTT. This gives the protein CASSDRVGGNEKLFF.

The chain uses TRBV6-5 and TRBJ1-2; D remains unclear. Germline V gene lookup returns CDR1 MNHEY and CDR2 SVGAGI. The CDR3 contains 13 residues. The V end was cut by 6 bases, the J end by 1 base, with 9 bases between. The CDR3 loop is CASSPRINYGYTF. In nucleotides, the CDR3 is TGTGCCAGCAGCCCCAGGATTAACTATGGCTACACCTTC.

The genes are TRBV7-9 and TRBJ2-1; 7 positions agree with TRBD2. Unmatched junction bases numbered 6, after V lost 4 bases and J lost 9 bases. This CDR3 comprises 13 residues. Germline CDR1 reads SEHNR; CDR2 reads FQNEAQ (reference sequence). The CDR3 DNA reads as TGTGCCAGCAGCTCCCCTAGCGGCCCTGAGCAGTTCTTC. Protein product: CASSSPSGPEQFF.

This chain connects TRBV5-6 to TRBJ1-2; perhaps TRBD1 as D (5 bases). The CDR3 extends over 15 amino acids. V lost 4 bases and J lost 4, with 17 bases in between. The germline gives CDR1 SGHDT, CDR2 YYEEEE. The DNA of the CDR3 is TGTGCCAGCAGCGTCGACAGCTCCCGAGGCTATGGCTACACCTTC. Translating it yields CASSVDSSRGYGYTF. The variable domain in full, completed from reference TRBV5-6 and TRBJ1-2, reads DAGVTQSPTHLIKTRGQQVTLRCSPKSGHDTVSWYQQALGQGPQFIFQYYEEEERQRGNFPDRFSGHQFPNYSSELNVNALLLGDSALYLCASSVDSSRGYGYTFGSGTRLTVV.

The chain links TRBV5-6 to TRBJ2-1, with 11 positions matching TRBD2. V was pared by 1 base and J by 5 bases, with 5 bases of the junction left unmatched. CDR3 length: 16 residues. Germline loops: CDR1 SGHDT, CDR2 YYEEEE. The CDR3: CASSLLILAGDNEQFF. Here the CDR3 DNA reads TGTGCCAGCAGCTTGTTAATACTAGCGGGAGACAATGAGCAGTTCTTC.